The following is a T cell receptor beta chain sequence with its context. The antigen remains undetermined. TCRdb keeps only in-frame clones here, not all; method: immunoSEQ multiplex PCR. The sample lists over 100,000 clones; roughly 87% were seen once. This CDR3 contains 15 residues. Looked up from germline, CDR1 is MGHRA and CDR2 is YSYEKL. V lost 1 base, J lost 4 bases, and 0 bases stayed unmatched. These data come from a study of graft-versus-host responses after intestinal transplantation. Study-level results: High graft-versus-host to host-versus-graft T cell clonal ratios marked allografts of patients with graft-donor macrochimerism. With peak circulating GvH clone levels came an association with early post-transplant HvG declines. Marrow from the recipient contained GvH clones, some of which had appeared first in ileum or blood.

The chain links TRBV4-1 to TRBJ1-4; 10 bases line up with TRBD1. The sequence was collected from a human donor who received an intestinal transplant. Sequences were derived from unstimulated CD4+ T cells sorted from spleen or lymph node cells, sampled before intestinal transplant. The CDR3 region is CASSQGTGGNEKLFF. The CDR3 DNA is TGCGCCAGCAGCCAAGGGACAGGGGGTAATGAAAAACTGTTTTTT.